Each of the 15 T cell receptor beta chains below was sequenced from the same sample in a study of early T cells in non-severe SARS-CoV-2 infection. Each CDR3 protein is one row after TCRdb ran MiXCR on the 5' RACE reads. The data show tens of thousands of distinct CDR3 sequences, 9.5% to 15% seen once. The sample comprised whole blood. Source of these receptors: an adult who was a healthcare worker with PCR-confirmed SARS-CoV-2 infection or an uninfected control (not recorded which).

This clonotype came up many times. The V call is TRBV29-1, the J call TRBJ2-1; 12 positions match TRBD2. Germline values: CDR1 SQVTM, CDR2 ANQGSEA. Trimming took 8 bases from V and 10 from J; bases not matched to a gene: 9. There are 13 residues in the CDR3. The CDR3 DNA reads TGCAGCCTAATGACTAGCGGGAGCGGGGAGCAGTTCTTC. Encoded protein: CSLMTSGSGEQFF.

The chain links TRBV20-1 to TRBJ2-7, with D tentatively TRBD1 or TRBD2 (6 bases each). Germline V gives CDR1 DFQATT, CDR2 SNEGSKA (reference sequence). The CDR3 has 11 amino acids. V shed 6 bases and J shed 6 bases, with 12 bases lying between them. The CDR3 loop reads CSAPWGAEQYF. The CDR3 region has the DNA TGCAGTGCCCCTTGGGGGGCCGAGCAGTACTTC.

J is TRBJ2-7 and V is TRBV18, with TRBD1 as a possible D gene (7 bases). This CDR3 spans 13 amino acids. Germline CDR1 reads KGHSH; CDR2 reads LQKENI. V was clipped by 2 bases and J by 7 bases, with 12 bases between them. CDR3 DNA: TGTGCCAGCTCACCAGCGCAGGGGGGTGAGCAGTACTTC. Translated: CASSPAQGGEQYF.

The table lists this clonotype with a few counts. CDR3 in amino acids: CASSPTGTPKYF. For the CDR3, the DNA is TGTGCCAGCAGCCCAACAGGGACACCTAAGTACTTC. The chain carries TRBV11-2 and TRBJ2-5, with a tentative D call TRBD1 (6 bases). Germline V gene data show CDR1 as SGHAT and CDR2 as FQNNGV. The CDR3 spans 12 residues. Trimming removed 5 bases from V and 12 bases from J, with 16 bases in between.

This rearrangement joins TRBV7-3 to TRBJ2-1; TRBD1 matches at 7 bases. This CDR3 comprises 13 residues. V was pared by 4 bases and J by 6 bases, with 3 bases of the junction left unmatched. The germline V gene encodes CDR1 SGHTA and CDR2 FQGTGA. The CDR3 DNA reads TGTGCCAGCAGCTCGGGACAGCGCAATGAGCAGTTCTTC. Its translation is CASSSGQRNEQFF.

This clonotype came up many times. The V and J genes are TRBV29-1 and TRBJ1-3; tentatively, D is TRBD1 (5 bases). Germline V lookup: CDR1 SQVTM, CDR2 ANQGSEA. Trimming cost V 2 bases and J 5 bases, with 7 bases left between them. The CDR3 covers 12 residues. This CDR3 is CSVELGRNTIYF. In DNA, the CDR3 is TGCAGCGTTGAACTGGGGCGAAACACCATATATTTT.

This sequence joins TRBV6-5 and TRBJ2-7; the match to TRBD1 covers 7 bases. J lost 7 bases, V lost 0 bases, and 6 bases had no gene match. This CDR3 is built from 14 residues. CDR1 and CDR2 (germline): MNHEY, SVGAGI. The CDR3 loop reads CASSYSRTGGEQYF. In DNA form, the CDR3 reads TGTGCCAGCAGTTACTCGAGGACAGGCGGGGAGCAGTACTTC.

A few counts support this clonotype. V is TRBV9 and J is TRBJ2-3; D gene unclear. This CDR3 is built from 16 residues. Germline loops: CDR1 SGDLS, CDR2 YYNGEE. Trimming cost V 0 bases and J 4 bases, with 15 bases left between them. The CDR3 coding sequence is TGTGCCAGCAGCGTAGCTGGTCTACTGAGTGCAGATACGCAGTATTTT. This gives the protein CASSVAGLLSADTQYF.

This clonotype was counted between two and nine times. The chain joins TRBV5-4 to TRBJ1-6; D is uncertain. Germline values: CDR1 SGHNT, CDR2 YYREEE (reference sequence). The CDR3 has 16 residues. Trimming shortened V by 4 bases and J by 7 bases, and 18 bases separated the two germline ends. DNA of the CDR3: TGTGCCAGCAGCCCCGGGAGGGAGGTAGCCAATTCACCCCTCCACTTT. Its protein is CASSPGREVANSPLHF.

CDR3 protein: CASSSGTGSNTEAFF. CDR3 DNA: TGTGCCAGCAGCTCAGGGACAGGATCGAACACTGAAGCTTTCTTT. This sequence joins TRBV7-3 and TRBJ1-1; TRBD1 matches at 8 bases. The CDR3 has 15 residues. Germline loops: CDR1 SGHTA, CDR2 FQGTGA. V dropped 4 bases and J dropped 1; count of bases not matched to a gene: 5.

J is TRBJ1-4 and V is TRBV7-9; D not resolved. Between the trimmed V and J ends, which lost 1 base and 5 bases, there was a span of 11 bases. The length of the CDR3 is 15 residues. Germline V gives CDR1 SEHNR, CDR2 FQNEAQ (reference sequence). CDR3 loop: CASSLGAGRNEKLFF. In DNA form, the CDR3 reads TGTGCCAGCAGCTTAGGGGCAGGAAGGAATGAAAAACTGTTTTTT.

This clonotype was detected a few times. The chain joins TRBV5-1 to TRBJ2-2, with 7 bases matching TRBD2. The CDR3 extends over 15 amino acids. The J segment lost 3 bases and the V segment lost 0 bases, leaving 2 bases of the junction unmatched. Germline V CDR1 and CDR2: SGHRS, YFSETQ. As DNA, the CDR3 is TGCGCCAGCAGCTTGGCAGCGGGGTACACCGGGGAGCTGTTTTTT. Translated, it gives CASSLAAGYTGELFF. Full variable domain (outside the CDR3, taken from reference TRBV5-1 and TRBJ2-2): KAGVTQTPRYLIKTRGQQVTLSCSPISGHRSVSWYQQTPGQGLQFLFEYFSETQRNKGNFPGRFSGRQFSNSRSEMNVSTLELGDSALYLCASSLAAGYTGELFFGEGSRLTVL.

Ten or more counts support this clonotype. The chain uses TRBV7-8 and TRBJ2-1, with D tentatively TRBD2 (5 bases). Trimming took 4 bases from V and 7 from J, leaving 20 bases between them. The germline CDR1 and CDR2 sequences are SGHVS and FQNEAQ. The CDR3 sequence is 16 residues long. The DNA of the CDR3 is TGTGCCAGCAGCTCGCAGCCCAGCGGTTCGGGGAATGAGCAGTTCTTC. This encodes CASSSQPSGSGNEQFF.

This clonotype was seen many times. The genes are TRBV5-1 and TRBJ2-7; 8 positions agree with TRBD1. This CDR3 has 15 amino acids. In germline, CDR1 is SGHRS, CDR2 YFSETQ. The junction had 15 bases not matched to a gene; V was cut back by 4 bases and J by 9 bases. The CDR3 here is CASSPIRQGYGGQYF. CDR3 sequence (DNA): TGCGCCAGCAGCCCCATCCGACAGGGGTATGGAGGGCAGTACTTC.

This chain uses TRBV12-3 or TRBV12-4 with TRBJ2-1, with D perhaps assigned TRBD1 or TRBD2 (5 bases each). The CDR3 extends over 13 amino acids. Trimming shortened V by 3 bases and J by 8 bases, and 11 bases separated the two germline ends. The CDR3 here is CASSLEPGHEQFF. Here the CDR3 DNA reads TGTGCCAGCAGTTTGGAACCGGGGCATGAGCAGTTCTTC.